This paragraph covers one T cell receptor (beta chain) sequence. This clone's antigen is unknown. The input lacks base qualities; no much larger clone sits a single base away. Receptor amplification or capture employed RT-PCR. The sequencer was an Illumina HiSeq 2500. Starting from the raw public reads, TCRdb applied fastp trimming at Q25, assembled clones with MiXCR and retained in-frame beta chains. Rows with one shared CDR3 protein collapse into an entry with the most common genes and DNA. Across this sample there are around 580,000 distinct CDR3 sequences, with over 9.5% seen only once. The top ten clones comprise 10% to 13% of the sample. The data are from a study of response to subunit inactivated influenza vaccine (dated by TCRdb to the late 2010s). With regard to the full study: The study used deep quantitative T cell receptor repertoire profiling to track responses to a trivalent subunit inactivated influenza vaccine. Beyond this particular receptor, the publication reports: It was suggested by the authors that each seasonal influenza vaccination may recruit only a limited number of new T cells.

CDR1 and CDR2, looked up from the germline V gene (reference sequence), are MNHEY and SMNVEV. Between the V and J ends, shortened by 6 bases and 7 bases respectively, the junction contains 6 bases. The CDR3, from cysteine to phenylalanine, totals 11 residues. The entry retains the CDR3 DNA only, 33 bases that are in frame from base 1. Source: PBMCs from blood, taken on the day of vaccination. This TCR came from a man aged 50 to 60 who received an inactivated influenza vaccine. Donor details come from another sample of the same person, matched by shared clones. The rearrangement joined TRBV27 to TRBJ2-2, with the D segment identity uncertain. The sequenced DNA: TGTGCCAGCAGAAAGAACGGGGAGCTGTTTTTT. Its coded protein is CASRKNGELFF.